This TCR beta chain was sequenced during a study of human T cells and chemical hapten exposure. The wider study: Affected patients, primarily female, had alopecia areata, totalis or universalis. Study-level findings and limits: Expanded TCRs made up significantly more big CDR3 similarity clusters than controls did. With patch test score, the counts of PT1 expanded TCRs showed a positive correlation.

Time point reported: pre-sensitization, week 0. Treatment noted: therapeutic diphenylcyclopropenone sensitization with weekly scalp DPC. The germline CDR1 and CDR2 sequences are SQVTM and ANQGSEA. CDR3 length equals 13 residues. Between the trimmed V and J ends, which lost 3 bases and 0 bases, there was a span of 8 bases. Ten or more counts support this clonotype. Its antigen is still unknown. From the RACE reads, TCRdb called clonotypes with MiXCR, one entry per CDR3 protein. The sample lists 300,000 to 450,000 distinct CDR3 sequences, around 5.5% occurring once. The J gene is TRBJ1-1, the V gene TRBV29-1; a weak D match, TRBD1 (6 bases). The receptor comes from a woman aged 18-29 years with alopecia areata. Some clones in this sample may be carry-over from other donors' samples. The material was whole blood, obtained in connection with sensitization to the hapten diphenylcyclopropenone (DPC). The CDR3 nucleotides are TGCAGCGTTGATGCAGGGGTGAACACTGAAGCTTTCTTT. Translation: CSVDAGVNTEAFF. The full variable domain, rest sourced from reference TRBV29-1 and TRBJ1-1, is SAVISQKPSRDICQRGTSLTIQCQVDSQVTMMFWYRQQPGQSLTLIATANQGSEATYESGFVIDKFPISRPNLTFSTLTVSNMSPEDSSIYLCSVDAGVNTEAFFGQGTRLTVV.